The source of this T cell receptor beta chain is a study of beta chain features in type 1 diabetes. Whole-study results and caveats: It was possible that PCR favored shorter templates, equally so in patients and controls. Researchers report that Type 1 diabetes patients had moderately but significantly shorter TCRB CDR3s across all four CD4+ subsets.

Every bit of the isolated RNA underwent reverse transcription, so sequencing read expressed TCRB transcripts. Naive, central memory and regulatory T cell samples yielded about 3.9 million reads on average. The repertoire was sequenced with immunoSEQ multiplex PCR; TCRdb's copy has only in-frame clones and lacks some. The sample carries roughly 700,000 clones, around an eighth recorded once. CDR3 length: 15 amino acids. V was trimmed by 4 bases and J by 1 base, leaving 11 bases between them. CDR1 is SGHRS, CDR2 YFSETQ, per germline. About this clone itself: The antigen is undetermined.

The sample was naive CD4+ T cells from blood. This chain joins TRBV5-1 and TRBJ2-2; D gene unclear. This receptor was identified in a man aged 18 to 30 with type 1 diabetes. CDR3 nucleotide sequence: TGCGCCAGCAGCCTGGTGGCCCTGAACACCGGGGAGCTGTTTTTT. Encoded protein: CASSLVALNTGELFF.